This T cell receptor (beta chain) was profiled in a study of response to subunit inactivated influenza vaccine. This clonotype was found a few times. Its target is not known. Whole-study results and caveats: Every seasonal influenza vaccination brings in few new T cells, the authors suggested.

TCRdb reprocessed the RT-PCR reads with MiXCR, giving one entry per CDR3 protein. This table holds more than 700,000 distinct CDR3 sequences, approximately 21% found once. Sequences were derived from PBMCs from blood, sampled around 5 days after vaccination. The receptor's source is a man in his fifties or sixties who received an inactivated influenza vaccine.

Written as DNA, the CDR3 is TGTGCCAGCAGCCACCCACTAGCCTCCTATGGCTACACCTTC. Protein sequence: CASSHPLASYGYTF. The chain is built from TRBV7-9 and TRBJ1-2; the D is unclear. This CDR3 has 14 amino acids. V was clipped by 5 bases and J by 4 bases, with 14 bases between them. Germline V CDR1 and CDR2: SEHNR, FQNEAQ (reference sequence). The full variable domain, rest sourced from reference TRBV7-9 and TRBJ1-2, is DTGVSQNPRHKITKRGQNVTFRCDPISEHNRLYWYRQTLGQGPEFLTYFQNEAQLEKSRLLSDRFSAERPKGSFSTLEIQRTEQGDSAMYLCASSHPLASYGYTFGSGTRLTVV.